This TCR beta chain emerged from a study of blood T cells in healthy people across ages. Next came a second PCR, run for 7 to 11 cycles, which used a sample-barcoded 5' primer along with a J-beta primer mix. TCRdb recomputed calls from the 5' RACE reads with MiXCR, one row per CDR3 protein. This sample has 1 million to 1.2 million distinct CDR3 sequences, with 35% to 40% found just once. This clonotype was observed a handful of times. The clonotype originates from a man aged 18 to 29 in good health. The sequenced sample was blood.

The CDR3 nucleotides are TGCAGTGCTAGCCGGGGACAGGAGAATCAGCCCCAGCATTTT. Translation gives CSASRGQENQPQHF. V usage is TRBV20-1 and J usage is TRBJ1-5; the match to TRBD1 covers 8 bases. CDR3 length: 14 amino acids. Germline CDR1 is DFQATT and CDR2 is SNEGSKA (reference sequence). With 3 bases clipped from V and 4 bases from J, the junction kept 5 bases outside the gene matches.